Described below is a single TCR beta chain sequence and its context. This clonotype appeared many times. The clone's antigen remains unknown. Base qualities are not at hand, and no much larger clone is one base apart. The library was generated by multiplex PCR. Sequencing instrument: Illumina HiSeq 4000. To build TCR beta libraries, CDR3 regions were amplified by Arm-PCR using iRepertoire HTBI primers. Before sequencing, the PCR products underwent gel purification. As for how the authors treated the data: A total of 62 TRBV and more than twelve TRBJ segments were identified across samples and were used for gene usage analysis of CDR3 amino acid clonotypes. Filtered high-quality paired reads were merged into contigs using COPE and FqMerger. BLAST was used to align contigs to the IMGT TRBV, TRBD and TRBJ reference genes, and CDR3 was defined following IMGT. Clonotypes above 0.1% frequency were classified as highly expanded clones. Repertoire diversity was measured by Shannon entropy, and V-J evenness by the Gini coefficient. Clonotypes shared by more than one individual were considered public. TCRdb reran the public reads through fastp at Q25 and MiXCR, keeping productive beta chains. Rows matching on CDR3 protein sequence are summarized as one entry with the most common DNA and genes. TCRdb's processing, not the authors', yielded these V and J calls. Present in this sample are approximately 540,000 distinct CDR3 sequences, 12% of which were seen just once. Clones ranked in the top ten supply roughly 9.3% of the sample.

This sample was included in a study of regulatory T cells in long-lasting Graves disease (dated by TCRdb to the early 2020s). Context from the whole study: Patients with newly diagnosed Graves' disease had been on antithyroid drugs for under 3 months. Patients with persistent Graves' disease were compared with patients with newly diagnosed Graves' disease using TCR sequencing and RNA sequencing of peripheral blood. TCR sequencing covered some 13 persistent and around 20 newly diagnosed Graves' disease patients, 33 samples in total. The study took place in China and was registered as a clinical trial. Overall study outcomes, separate from this receptor: Compared with newly diagnosed patients, persistent Graves' disease patients had lower TCR Shannon entropy and fewer highly expanded clones, which suggests clonal expansion. A larger number of public clonotypes was shared among persistent patients (around 3,000) than among newly diagnosed patients (roughly 970). The small sample size was acknowledged by the authors as a limitation that may reduce accuracy. Sequencing and analysis were limited to the TCR beta chain. TRBV28, TRBJ1-2 and TRBJ2-5 were preferentially used in persistent disease, while TRBV20-1 and TRBJ2-1 were favored in newly diagnosed disease. Peripheral blood alone was examined, since thyroid tissue, which constituted the primary lesion, could not be accessed.

Interpreted using the paper, the time point label stands for: newly diagnosed GD, antithyroid drugs for less than 3 months. RNA was extracted from PBMCs in TRIzol for both TCR sequencing and RNA sequencing. The diagnosis of Graves' disease was made according to American Thyroid Association guidelines. The patients came from an endocrinology department in Xi'an, China. From each patient, 8 to 10 milliliters of peripheral blood was collected into an EDTA anticoagulant tube. Ficoll Paque Plus density gradient separation was used to isolate PBMCs, and no further T cell sorting was done. An Agilent 2100 Bioanalyzer and agarose gel were used to check RNA quality, and a NanoDrop 2000 was used to measure RNA concentration. CDR1 and CDR2 were assigned from the germline V gene as SGHTA and FQGNSA. V loses 3 bases of germline sequence and J loses 2 bases, and the interval between the two ends is 11 bases. The CDR3 sequence holds 14 residues, the cysteine and phenylalanine included. Only the CDR3 portion is preserved as DNA: 42 bases, with reading frame beginning at the first base.

These records were also assigned to another study, of T cells in Graves' hyperthyroidism and ophthalmopathy. As described in the second report: Stable Graves' hyperthyroidism was defined as no progression to ophthalmopathy during 18 months of follow-up. Hyperthyroidism patients were newly diagnosed, had a disease duration of under 2 months, and were aged 18 to 65 years. The study excluded patients with uncontrolled infections, other autoimmune diseases, pregnancy or lactation. Diagnoses relied on clinical symptoms, serum thyroxine and TRAb, thyroid ultrasound and orbital computed tomography. For the first round of RT-PCR on the TCR CDR3, the HTBI primer set was used together with the Qiagen OneStep RT-PCR kit. Most expanded thyroid clonotypes (frequency above 0.001) were also detected in blood, a finding suggesting that blood repertoires may reflect thyroid immune responses. A model built on a 13 V-J signature distinguished ophthalmopathy from stable hyperthyroidism, reaching about 88% sensitivity and around 81% specificity in cross-validation and 80%/75% in testing. In validation, progression to ophthalmopathy was predicted by the model with around 70% sensitivity and around 75% specificity, a median of approximately 6.5 months before onset. TCR V-J signatures able to tell the groups apart were searched for in a discovery cohort of approximately 95 patients, of whom more than 40 had Graves' ophthalmopathy and roughly 58 had stable Graves' hyperthyroidism. Whether ophthalmopathy could be predicted prospectively was tested in an independent validation cohort made up of 18 hyperthyroidism patients plus 17 patients who later progressed to ophthalmopathy. The 100 discovery patients were divided at random into training and test sets in a 7:3 ratio. In addition, the study compared T-cell repertoires in thyroid tissue and in blood from six Graves' hyperthyroidism patients. Once sampling was done, hyperthyroidism patients were given methimazole at a starting dose of 30 mg daily, whereas ophthalmopathy patients were given high-dose intravenous methylprednisolone. Libraries were constructed in a second round of multiplex PCR, after which size selection and purification were carried out. Paired-end sequencing of the libraries was performed with 100 bp reads on an Illumina HiSeq2000. SOAPnuke was used to process the raw data, throwing out any read that contained adapters or uncalled bases, had a mean Phred below 15, or lacked an exact constant-primer or identifier match. High-quality paired reads were merged using COPE v1.2.5, and each unique nucleotide sequence was defined as a clonotype. Clonotypes were aligned to IMGT TRBV, TRBD and TRBJ reference segments using MiTCR v1.1. The analysis was restricted to V-J combinations with a frequency above 0.0001, which together covered over 99% of the repertoires. The TCS score was defined as F50 (clonal expansion) divided by E x V (chaos), with BLOSUM62-based TCRdist calculated between CDR3 peptides within each V-J. Welch's t-statistics and random forest reduced 450 to 600 V-J features to roughly 13, which were used in a naive Bayes classifier (R e1071). No statistical method was used to set the sample size in advance, and investigators knew the group allocation. The paper reports TCR Vbeta CDR3 sequencing of fewer than 150 peripheral blood samples: under 45 ophthalmopathy, about 75 hyperthyroidism and 17 progressor patients.

Recombination connected TRBV7-2 to TRBJ2-7; the D segment could be TRBD2, given 6 matching bases. The TCR sequence derives from a woman in her twenties or thirties with Graves disease. Donor details come from another sample of the same person, matched by shared clones. This specimen consisted of peripheral blood mononuclear cells (PBMCs), obtained at new diagnosis, from a patient treated with antithyroid drugs. The CDR3 corresponds to CASSLRRGPYEQYF. Read as DNA, the sequence is TGTGCCAGCAGCTTGAGGCGGGGACCCTACGAGCAGTACTTC.